These T cell receptor beta chains were read from a single sample in a study of T cells in Graves' hyperthyroidism and ophthalmopathy. TCRdb recomputed calls from the multiplex PCR reads with MiXCR, one row per CDR3 protein. The data contain roughly 49,000 distinct CDR3 sequences, roughly 50% of them seen just once; the ten biggest clones take up 30% to 40%. What was sequenced was peripheral blood or thyroid tissue (not recorded which). The receptors originated from a man between 18 and 29 years old with Graves' hyperthyroidism. Each CDR3 is given with its conserved first and last residue. The D gene is left open where the match is weak. Clone size, where shown, is once, few, many, or a class for clones that have expanded.

>TRBV24-1|TRBJ1-5|NA|NA
CATSDFGGNQPQHF
TGTGCCACCAGTGATTTTGGTGGGAATCAGCCCCAGCATTTT
>TRBV29-1|TRBJ1-2|NA|NA
CSVEEGQSYGYTF
TGCAGCGTTGAAGAAGGCCAGTCCTATGGCTACACCTTC
>TRBV24-1|TRBJ1-2|many|NA
CATSDRQAWGYGYTF
TGTGCCACCAGTGACAGACAGGCGTGGGGCTATGGCTACACCTTC
>TRBV20-1|TRBJ2-6|many|NA
CSVLKGSGANVLTF
TGCAGTGTCCTGAAGGGCTCTGGGGCCAACGTCCTGACTTTC
>TRBV20-1|TRBJ2-5|NA|TRBD1
CSAVRGQRETQYF
TGCAGTGCTGTAAGGGGGCAGCGGGAGACCCAGTACTTC
>TRBV2|TRBJ1-6|NA|NA
CASSAFSGGSYNSPLHF
TGTGCCAGCAGCGCTTTTAGCGGGGGGTCCTATAATTCACCCCTCCACTTT
>TRBV4-3|TRBJ1-2|many|TRBD1
CASSQGPRGNPNYGYTF
TGCGCCAGCAGCCAAGGGCCCAGGGGGAATCCTAACTATGGCTACACCTTC
>TRBV5-1|TRBJ1-2|NA|TRBD1
CASSFATGQGSGHTF
TGTGCCAGCAGCTTTGCTACGGGACAGGGAAGTGGCCACACCTTC
>TRBV7-2|TRBJ1-5|NA|NA
CASRTGNQPQHF
TGTGCCAGTAGGACGGGGAATCAGCCCCAGCATTTT
>TRBV4-3|TRBJ2-2|many|NA
CASSQVAATTGELFF
TGCGCCAGCAGCCAAGTGGCAGCGACCACCGGGGAGCTGTTTTTT
>TRBV20-1|TRBJ2-5|NA|TRBD1
CSARDRGETQYF
TGCAGTGCCAGGGACAGGGGCGAGACCCAGTACTTC
>TRBV7-9|TRBJ1-1|NA|NA
CASQQGAGNTEAFF
TGTGCCAGCCAACAGGGAGCGGGGAACACTGAAGCTTTCTTT
>TRBV29-1|TRBJ2-7|NA|TRBD1
CSVLRPGTGKTYEQYF
TGCAGCGTCTTACGTCCCGGGACAGGGAAGACCTACGAGCAGTACTTC
>TRBV24-1|TRBJ2-1|NA|NA
CATRGVNEQFF
TGTGCCACCAGAGGGGTGAATGAGCAGTTCTTC
>TRBV5-1|TRBJ2-5|NA|NA
CASSPGSTYTGETQYF
TGCGCCAGCAGCCCGGGAAGCACCTACACCGGGGAGACCCAGTACTTC
>TRBV19|TRBJ1-5|NA|NA
CASSMVTGNGNQPQHF
TGTGCCAGTAGTATGGTAACAGGGAATGGCAATCAGCCCCAGCATTTT
>TRBV9|TRBJ1-2|NA|NA
CASSVVGGSRWGYTF
TGTGCCAGCAGCGTTGTGGGGGGTTCTCGCTGGGGCTACACCTTC
>TRBV20-1|TRBJ1-3|many|NA
CSATPGANTIYF
TGCAGTGCTACCCCTGGGGCAAACACCATATATTTT
>TRBV7-9|TRBJ1-2|NA|NA
CASSLASTVGSGYTF
TGTGCCAGCAGCTTGGCCTCGACAGTGGGCTCTGGCTACACCTTC
>TRBV20-1|TRBJ1-2|many|NA
CSASWQGNYGYTF
TGCAGTGCTAGTTGGCAGGGGAACTATGGCTACACCTTC
>TRBV9|TRBJ2-5|many|NA
CASSDPTSVRETQYF
TGTGCCAGCAGCGACCCGACTAGTGTTAGGGAGACCCAGTACTTC
>TRBV9|TRBJ1-2|NA|NA
CASSVGGRGYTF
TGTGCCAGCAGCGTAGGGGGCAGGGGCTACACCTTC
>TRBV6-1|TRBJ2-5|many|NA
CASSESRVQETQYF
TGTGCCAGCAGTGAATCGAGGGTCCAGGAGACCCAGTACTTC
>TRBV7-3|TRBJ2-7|NA|TRBD1
CASSSRQGGEQYF
TGTGCCAGCAGCTCCCGACAGGGTGGAGAGCAGTACTTC
>TRBV14|TRBJ2-2|many|NA
CASSHANTGELFF
TGTGCCAGCAGCCACGCTAACACCGGGGAGCTGTTTTTT
>TRBV28|TRBJ2-2|NA|NA
CASSRQEPPYNTGGLFF
TGTGCCAGCTCCCGACAGGAACCACCCTATAACACCGGGGGGCTGTTTTTT
>TRBV2|TRBJ1-6|once|TRBD1
CASTWTGGDSPLHF
TGTGCCAGCACCTGGACAGGGGGCGATTCACCCCTCCACTTT
>TRBV7-2|TRBJ1-6|medium-sized|TRBD1
CASSLTGTAKTSSYNSPLHF
TGTGCCAGCAGTCTGACCGGGACAGCGAAAACGAGCTCCTATAATTCACCCCTCCACTTT
>TRBV2|TRBJ2-6|NA|TRBD2
CASSKAGLAGRANVLTF
TGTGCCAGCAGTAAAGCCGGCCTAGCGGGAAGGGCCAACGTCCTGACTTTC
>TRBV7-6|TRBJ2-3|many|NA
CASSFTGGETQYF
TGTGCCAGCAGCTTTACAGGAGGGGAAACGCAGTATTTT
>TRBV12-3/TRBV12-4|TRBJ1-1|many|TRBD1
CASRVGQGTEAFF
TGTGCCAGCAGGGTAGGACAGGGGACTGAAGCTTTCTTT
>TRBV29-1|TRBJ1-2|NA|NA
CSVETGGNYGYTF
TGCAGCGTCGAAACCGGGGGGAACTATGGCTACACCTTC
>TRBV10-3|TRBJ2-5|NA|NA
CAISGQQETQYF
TGTGCCATCAGTGGACAGCAAGAGACCCAGTACTTC
>TRBV5-4|TRBJ2-3|many|TRBD2
CASSLLAGAGTDTQYF
TGTGCCAGCAGCTTACTAGCGGGGGCGGGCACAGATACGCAGTATTTT
>TRBV10-1|TRBJ1-2|NA|TRBD1
CASSRDRSYGYTF
TGCGCCAGCAGTAGGGACAGAAGCTATGGCTACACCTTC
>TRBV6-1|TRBJ1-5|once|NA
CASRPATQGRLQPQHF
TGTGCCAGCAGGCCTGCCACCCAGGGACGGTTGCAGCCCCAGCATTTT
>TRBV18|TRBJ2-5|many|NA
CASSTSLFQETQYF
TGTGCCAGCTCAACCTCCCTTTTCCAAGAGACCCAGTACTTC
>TRBV7-8|TRBJ2-2|many|TRBD1
CASSPRTGGGNTGELFF
TGTGCCAGCAGCCCGCGGACAGGGGGCGGTAACACCGGGGAGCTGTTTTTT
>TRBV10-3|TRBJ2-7|many|TRBD1
CANGQGGRSEQYF
TGTGCCAACGGACAGGGGGGCCGGTCCGAGCAGTACTTC
>TRBV29-1|TRBJ2-3|NA|TRBD1
CSVETGQGVEQYF
TGCAGCGTTGAGACGGGACAGGGAGTCGAGCAGTATTTT
>TRBV20-1|TRBJ2-5|NA|TRBD1
CSAAGTGGQETQYF
TGCAGTGCCGCCGGGACAGGGGGCCAAGAGACCCAGTACTTC
>TRBV5-4|TRBJ2-2|many|NA
CASSLGRDNTGELFF
TGTGCCAGCAGCTTGGGAAGGGATAACACCGGGGAGCTGTTTTTT
>TRBV7-2|TRBJ2-5|NA|NA
CASSFDLQETQYF
TGTGCCAGCAGCTTCGACCTCCAAGAGACCCAGTACTTC
>TRBV7-8|TRBJ1-2|NA|NA
CASSLSPIYGYTF
TGTGCCAGCAGCTTGTCACCGATCTATGGCTACACCTTC
>TRBV20-1|TRBJ2-7|NA|TRBD2
CSARGGLAGFYEQYF
TGCAGTGCTAGGGGGGGGCTAGCGGGCTTCTACGAGCAGTACTTC
>TRBV6-1|TRBJ2-3|NA|NA
CASSPRTRDTQYF
TGTGCCAGCAGTCCCCGGACACGCGATACGCAGTATTTT
>TRBV20-1|TRBJ1-1|NA|NA
CSAPTEGSDLNTEAFF
TGCAGTGCGCCAACGGAGGGGTCGGACCTGAACACTGAAGCTTTCTTT
>TRBV30|TRBJ1-2|many|NA
CAWSVHTVDGYTF
TGTGCCTGGAGTGTACACACAGTGGACGGCTACACCTTC
>TRBV15|TRBJ2-7|NA|NA
CATSREQGTYEQYF
TGTGCCACCAGCAGAGAACAGGGAACCTACGAGCAGTACTTC
>TRBV24-1|TRBJ1-1|few|NA
CATSAGTEAFF
TGTGCCACCAGTGCTGGCACTGAAGCTTTCTTT
>TRBV9|TRBJ2-2|NA|TRBD2
CASSVTSGSAGELFF
TGTGCCAGCAGCGTGACTAGCGGGAGCGCCGGGGAGCTGTTTTTT
>TRBV7-9|TRBJ2-7|few|NA
CASTFWPGLSSYEQYF
TGTGCCAGCACCTTCTGGCCGGGACTTAGCTCCTACGAGCAGTACTTC
>TRBV7-8|TRBJ2-7|once|NA
CASSLGGGASYEQYF
TGTGCCAGCAGCTTAGGGGGTGGTGCCTCCTACGAGCAGTACTTC
>TRBV2|TRBJ2-7|NA|TRBD1
CASSRGLGGYEQYF
TGTGCCAGCAGCAGGGGGCTCGGAGGCTACGAGCAGTACTTC
>TRBV7-9|TRBJ1-1|NA|TRBD1
CAGDRGRENTEAFF
TGTGCCGGGGACAGGGGGCGCGAGAACACTGAAGCTTTCTTT
>TRBV2|TRBJ2-3|NA|TRBD1
CASRADSGQGGTSATDTQYF
TGTGCCAGCCGGGCCGACTCGGGACAGGGGGGCACTAGCGCTACAGATACGCAGTATTTT
>TRBV29-1|TRBJ2-7|NA|TRBD2
CSVRGGGTSGSSEQYF
TGCAGCGTCAGAGGGGGGGGGACTAGCGGGAGTAGTGAGCAGTACTTC
>TRBV7-1|TRBJ1-2|NA|TRBD1
CASSSPGQGSNYGYTF
TGTGCCAGCAGCTCTCCGGGACAGGGGAGCAACTATGGCTACACCTTC
>TRBV7-2|TRBJ1-1|NA|TRBD1
CASSLRQGARALF
TGTGCCAGCAGCCTGCGACAGGGGGCGCGAGCTTTGTTT
>TRBV7-9|TRBJ1-1|NA|TRBD1
CAATPDRAGFFF
TGTGCCGCCACCCCGGACAGGGCGGGTTTTTTCTTT